A single sample is the source of the 23 T cell receptor beta chains below, sequenced in a study of blood T cells in healthy people across ages. A sample-barcoded 5' primer and a J-beta primer mix were used in a second PCR of roughly 7 to 11 cycles. TCRdb re-analysed the 5' RACE reads in MiXCR, keeping a single row per CDR3 protein. This table holds about 1.1 million distinct CDR3 sequences, around two fifths found once. The sequenced sample consisted of blood. These TCRs come from a man between 18 and 29 years old in good health.

This clonotype was seen more than once but under ten times. At one of its ends the junction is not consistent with the germline gene, which may arise from a read error. The V gene is TRBV10-3, the J gene TRBJ2-4; D is undetermined. Judging by the DNA end, TRBJ2-7 fits better; the J call may be wrong. In germline, CDR1 is ENHRY, CDR2 SYGVKD. The CDR3 runs to 14 residues. CDR3 DNA sequence: TGTGCCATCAGTGAGGGGCGTCTCTCCCACGAGCAGTACTTC. Translation gives CAISEGRLSHEQYF.

This sequence joins TRBV3-1 and TRBJ2-1, with 13 bases fitting TRBD2. Unmatched junction bases numbered 4, after V lost 4 bases and J lost 7 bases. The CDR3 sequence is 15 residues long. Per germline, CDR1 LGHDT and CDR2 YNNKEL (reference sequence). The CDR3 coding sequence is TGTGCCAGCAGCCCACCGGGACTAGCGGGGAATGAGCAGTTCTTC. This codes for CASSPPGLAGNEQFF.

The chain carries TRBV10-3 and TRBJ1-1; 11 bases fit TRBD1. The V and J ends lost 8 bases and 1 base, in that order; junction bases with no gene match: 3. CDR3 size: 14 residues. Germline loops: CDR1 ENHRY, CDR2 SYGVKD. CDR3 in amino acids: CAIWTGGRNTEAFF. The CDR3 DNA reads TGTGCCATCTGGACAGGGGGCAGGAACACTGAAGCTTTCTTT.

In its sample, this clonotype was seen a few times. The chain is built from TRBV20-1 and TRBJ1-2; tentatively, D is TRBD1 (6 bases). Between the trimmed V and J ends, which lost 6 bases and 2 bases, there was a span of 19 bases. This CDR3 has 15 amino acids. Looked up from germline, CDR1 is DFQATT and CDR2 is SNEGSKA (reference sequence). CDR3 in amino acids: CSAPRGTLVNYGYTF. The CDR3 DNA reads TGCAGTGCCCCAAGGGGGACATTGGTGAACTATGGCTACACCTTC.

The chain uses TRBV6-5 and TRBJ1-1, with a weak D call TRBD1 (5 bases). V shed 7 bases and J shed 4 bases, with 7 bases lying between them. The germline gives CDR1 MNHEY, CDR2 SVGAGI. The CDR3 extends over 11 amino acids. CDR3 loop: CASNGGTEAFF. The CDR3 coding sequence is TGTGCCAGCAATGGGGGCACTGAAGCTTTCTTT.

CDR3 sequence: CASSYSGRGLQDRPQHF. The CDR3 DNA sequence: TGTGCCAGCAGTTACTCGGGCAGGGGGCTTCAGGATCGGCCCCAGCATTTT. The chain links TRBV6-2 or TRBV6-3 to TRBJ1-5, with 8 bases that match TRBD1. Germline V lookup: CDR1 MNHEY, CDR2 SVGEGT. V lost 0 bases, J lost 9 bases, and 13 bases stayed unmatched. The CDR3 sequence is 17 residues long.

This clonotype was observed a handful of times. The chain joins TRBV9 to TRBJ2-3; D gene ambiguous. The germline gives CDR1 SGDLS, CDR2 YYNGEE. The length of the CDR3 is 15 residues. The V and J ends lost 2 bases and 1 base respectively, with 11 bases between them. The CDR3 nucleotides read TGTGCCAGCAGCGTCAGGATTGGCGGCACAGATACGCAGTATTTT. Amino acids: CASSVRIGGTDTQYF. Based on the CDR3 plus reference TRBV9 and TRBJ2-3, the full variable domain is DSGVTQTPKHLITATGQRVTLRCSPRSGDLSVYWYQQSLDQGLQFLIQYYNGEERAKGNILERFSAQQFPDLHSELNLSSLELGDSALYFCASSVRIGGTDTQYFGPGTRLTVL.

This clonotype was seen a handful of times. The CDR3: CASSQRDTYEQYF. The CDR3 DNA reads TGCGCCAGCAGCCAGCGGGACACCTACGAGCAGTACTTC. V usage is TRBV4-3 and J usage is TRBJ2-7; D may be TRBD1 or TRBD2 (6 bases each). Trimming stripped 3 bases from V and 2 bases from J, with 8 bases between. This CDR3 spans 13 amino acids. The germline V gene has CDR1 LGHNA and CDR2 YSLEER.

This clonotype was picked up a small number of times. The chain is built from TRBV4-3 and TRBJ2-7; TRBD1 is a possible D gene (5 bases). V was trimmed by 1 base and J by 1 base, leaving 8 bases between them. Germline lookup yields CDR1 LGHNA and CDR2 YSLEER. This CDR3 region has 14 residues. The DNA for the CDR3 is TGCGCCAGCAGCCAAGTACGACAGTCCTACGAGCAGTACTTC. It specifies CASSQVRQSYEQYF.

There are a few counts of this clonotype. V gene TRBV27 combines with J gene TRBJ1-2; D gene ambiguous. Trimming removed 6 bases from V and 4 bases from J, with 15 bases in between. This CDR3 has 14 residues. CDR1 and CDR2 (germline): MNHEY, SMNVEV (reference sequence). The CDR3 loop is CASSKVSGIYGYTF. The CDR3 region has the DNA TGTGCCAGCAGCAAAGTGTCCGGAATCTATGGCTACACCTTC.

This clonotype was observed many times. The CDR3 here is CASNPLGGGEGHTQYF. Here the CDR3 DNA reads TGTGCCAGCAATCCCCTCGGCGGGGGGGAGGGACATACGCAGTATTTT. This chain uses TRBV28 with TRBJ2-3; 9 bases match TRBD2. Germline-derived CDR1 and CDR2 are MDHEN and SYDVKM. The CDR3 is made up of 16 amino acids. V lost 7 bases, J lost 7 bases, and 15 bases stayed unmatched.

This clonotype has a handful of counts. The chain has TRBV4-2 and TRBJ2-4; D is unclear. Germline V gene lookup returns CDR1 LGHNA and CDR2 YNFKEQ. This CDR3 has 16 amino acids. With 1 base removed from V and 0 bases from J, the gap between germline ends came to 10 bases. CDR3 residues: CASSQGASQAKNIQYF. The CDR3 DNA follows: TGTGCCAGCAGCCAAGGGGCAAGCCAAGCCAAAAACATTCAGTACTTC.

This clonotype was observed many times. This rearrangement joins TRBV7-8 to TRBJ2-7; D is ambiguous. V gave up 0 bases and J gave up 2 bases, with 8 bases separating them. The germline CDR1 and CDR2 sequences are SGHVS and FQNEAQ. The CDR3 spans 14 residues. The CDR3 coding sequence is TGTGCCAGCAGCTTAGCTGGCCGAGCCTACGAGCAGTACTTC. It translates to CASSLAGRAYEQYF.

This chain uses TRBV6-2 or TRBV6-3 with TRBJ2-1, with a tentative D call TRBD1 (5 bases). This CDR3 contains 17 residues. CDR1 is MNHEY, CDR2 SVGEGT, per germline. Trimming took 0 bases from V and 0 from J, leaving 12 bases between them. The CDR3 DNA reads as TGTGCCAGCAGTTACTCCGCAGGGCCGAGCTCCTACAATGAGCAGTTCTTC. Amino acid sequence: CASSYSAGPSSYNEQFF.

V is TRBV25-1 and J is TRBJ2-1, with TRBD2 as a possible D gene (6 bases). Deletions cut 5 bases from V and 5 bases from J, with 22 bases between. The CDR3 is 17 residues long. Germline V gives CDR1 MGHDK, CDR2 SYGVNS. As DNA, the CDR3 is TGTGCCAGCAGTAGGGGCCCGGGACTCCACCCCCACAATGAGCAGTTCTTC. It translates to CASSRGPGLHPHNEQFF.

This clonotype was seen more than once but under ten times. The DNA of the CDR3 is TGCGCCAGCAGCCAACTCACTAGCGGGGGAGATGAGCAGTTCTTC. Residues: CASSQLTSGGDEQFF. The J gene is TRBJ2-1, the V gene TRBV4-3, with TRBD2 matching 11 bases. CDR1 and CDR2 (germline): LGHNA, YSLEER. The CDR3 is 15 amino acids. Trimming at V came to 2 bases and at J to 8 bases, leaving 5 bases not matched to a gene.

This rearrangement joins TRBV7-3 to TRBJ1-1; TRBD1 matches at 8 bases. CDR3 length: 15 amino acids. Losses at the gene ends were 4 bases for V and 4 bases for J; bases not matched to a gene: 8. Per the germline V gene, CDR1 is SGHTA and CDR2 is FQGTGA. The CDR3 loop is CASSSTGDGVTEAFF. The CDR3 DNA is TGTGCCAGCAGCTCGACAGGGGATGGGGTCACTGAAGCTTTCTTT. Full variable domain (rest looked up from reference TRBV7-3 and TRBJ1-1): GAGVSQTPSNKVTEKGKYVELRCDPISGHTALYWYRQSLGQGPEFLIYFQGTGAADDSGLPNDRFFAVRPEGSVSTLKIQRTERGDSAVYLCASSSTGDGVTEAFFGQGTRLTVV.

The V and J genes are TRBV7-9 and TRBJ1-2; D gene uncertain. The V and J ends lost 4 bases and 4 bases respectively, with 13 bases between them. From germline, CDR1 is SEHNR and CDR2 FQNEAQ (reference sequence). The CDR3 spans 14 residues. CDR3: CASSSLEPRYGYTF. CDR3 nucleotide sequence: TGTGCCAGCAGCTCCTTGGAACCGCGCTATGGCTACACCTTC.

As regards this clonotype: This could be a read error, since a much larger clone is one nucleotide away. This chain links TRBV7-2 with TRBJ2-7; D is unresolved. Germline lookup yields CDR1 SGHTA and CDR2 FQGNSA. The CDR3 extends over 15 amino acids. Trimming took off 1 base at V and 7 bases at J, with 17 bases between the two ends. In DNA form, the CDR3 reads TGTGCCAGCAGCTTAGACCTAGAGACCGCCAATGAGCAGTACTTC. It specifies CASSLDLETANEQYF.

V and J are TRBV28 and TRBJ2-3, with 7 bases fitting TRBD1. The CDR3 totals 15 residues. The V and J ends lost 6 bases and 0 bases, in that order; junction bases with no gene match: 6. Per germline, CDR1 MDHEN and CDR2 SYDVKM. For the CDR3, the DNA is TGTGCCAGCAGGCGACAGGGAAGTAGCACAGATACGCAGTATTTT. Encoded protein: CASRRQGSSTDTQYF.

This chain connects TRBV10-3 to TRBJ2-1; TRBD1 might be the D (5 bases). The J call may not be correct, given that the DNA end is closer to TRBJ2-7. The CDR3 runs 15 residues. Germline loops: CDR1 ENHRY, CDR2 SYGVKD. The CDR3 DNA is TGTGCCATCACAGGGAAATCGAGCTCCTACAATGAGCAGTACTTC. This gives the protein CAITGKSSSYNEQYF.

V usage is TRBV19 and J usage is TRBJ2-1, with D perhaps TRBD2 (6 bases). The germline V gene has CDR1 LNHDA and CDR2 SQIVND (reference sequence). V was pared by 3 bases and J by 9 bases, with 12 bases between. CDR3 length: 13 amino acids. CDR3 amino acids: CASSMAGNTEQFF. The CDR3 DNA reads TGTGCCAGTAGTATGGCGGGAAATACTGAGCAGTTCTTC.

The rearrangement links TRBV27 to TRBJ1-2; maybe TRBD1 (5 bases). The length of the CDR3 is 15 residues. CDR1 is MNHEY and CDR2 is SMNVEV in the germline V gene (reference sequence). The V and J ends lost 6 bases and 3 bases respectively, with 17 bases between them. The CDR3 DNA reads as TGTGCCAGCAGAGGAATTGAAGGGGCGCACTATGGCTACACCTTC. This sequence encodes CASRGIEGAHYGYTF.